Listed below are T cell receptor beta chains from one sample, sequenced in a study of T cells in Graves' hyperthyroidism and ophthalmopathy. One entry per CDR3 protein, called by TCRdb with MiXCR from the multiplex PCR reads. The sample contains around 600,000 distinct CDR3 sequences, about 15% of which appear only once. The sample taken for sequencing was blood. All receptors derive from a woman in her forties or fifties with Graves' ophthalmopathy. The CDR3 runs from the conserved cysteine through the conserved F or W. D genes are given only for firm matches. The size field is filled for only some rows; it gives once, few, many or a size class.

J,D,V,size,CDR3,DNA
TRBJ2-5,NA,TRBV7-2,many,CASSLGAAAQETQYF,TGTGCCAGCAGCTTAGGAGCAGCCGCCCAAGAGACCCAGTACTTC
TRBJ2-3,NA,TRBV7-2,many,CASSRRQHTDTQYF,TGTGCCAGCAGCCGAAGACAGCACACAGATACGCAGTATTTT
TRBJ2-1,NA,TRBV14,few,CASSQQQAGPRIYNEQFF,TGTGCCAGCAGCCAACAACAGGCGGGGCCCCGCATCTACAATGAGCAGTTCTTC
TRBJ1-1,NA,TRBV11-2,many,CASSFNRVTEAFF,TGTGCCAGCAGCTTTAACAGGGTCACTGAAGCTTTCTTT
TRBJ1-1,NA,TRBV28,NA,CASSLIGGVLNTEAFF,TGTGCCAGCAGTTTAATTGGGGGCGTTCTGAACACTGAAGCTTTCTTT
TRBJ2-7,TRBD1,TRBV10-3,many,CAIRPGTGVFEQYF,TGTGCCATCAGACCCGGGACAGGGGTTTTCGAGCAGTACTTC
TRBJ2-7,NA,TRBV19,NA,CATRWQANSYEQYF,TGTGCCACGCGGTGGCAGGCAAACTCCTACGAGCAGTACTTC
TRBJ2-5,TRBD2,TRBV7-9,few,CASSDSGTSGGKTQYF,TGTGCCAGCAGCGATTCCGGGACTAGCGGGGGAAAGACCCAGTACTTC
TRBJ2-7,NA,TRBV12-3/TRBV12-4,many,CASSPPGSQAYEQYF,TGTGCCAGCAGTCCCCCGGGTTCCCAGGCCTACGAGCAGTACTTC
TRBJ2-1,TRBD2,TRBV19,few,CASSITSGRAREQFF,TGTGCCAGTAGTATAACTAGCGGGAGGGCCCGAGAGCAGTTCTTC
TRBJ2-1,TRBD1,TRBV5-1,many,CASSWTGQGLPFNEQFF,TGCGCCAGCAGCTGGACGGGACAGGGGCTCCCCTTCAATGAGCAGTTCTTC
TRBJ2-7,NA,TRBV9,many,CASSKEGTKGSEQYF,TGTGCCAGCAGCAAAGAGGGGACGAAGGGCTCCGAGCAGTACTTC
TRBJ2-3,NA,TRBV7-9,NA,CASSFEDTDTQYF,TGTGCCAGCAGCTTCGAGGACACAGATACGCAGTATTTT
TRBJ2-1,NA,TRBV25-1,NA,CASSLLGGRGYNEQFF,TGTGCCAGCAGTTTGTTAGGGGGGAGGGGCTACAATGAGCAGTTCTTC
TRBJ2-1,TRBD2,TRBV2,many,CASKRERDNEQFF,TGTGCCAGCAAGCGGGAAAGGGACAATGAGCAGTTCTTC
TRBJ2-7,NA,TRBV10-3,many,CAISASSYEQYF,TGTGCCATCAGTGCTTCCTCCTACGAGCAGTACTTC
TRBJ2-7,NA,TRBV24-1,many,CATSETGPTNYEQYF,TGTGCCACCAGTGAAACAGGACCAACCAACTACGAGCAGTACTTC
TRBJ2-2,TRBD2,TRBV18,many,CASSPPVLAGNTGELFF,TGTGCCAGCTCACCACCGGTGCTAGCGGGTAACACCGGGGAGCTGTTTTTT
TRBJ2-1,TRBD1,TRBV20-1,NA,CSASGQGSYNEQFF,TGCAGTGCATCGGGACAGGGTTCCTACAATGAGCAGTTCTTC
TRBJ2-5,NA,TRBV9,many,CASSVDQETQYF,TGTGCCAGCAGCGTAGACCAAGAGACCCAGTACTTC
TRBJ2-2,NA,TRBV20-1,many,CSARVAGGSTNTGELFF,TGCAGTGCTAGAGTTGCGGGTGGGTCTACGAACACCGGGGAGCTGTTTTTT
TRBJ2-7,NA,TRBV29-1,many,CSVEGDQLEQYF,TGCAGCGTTGAGGGAGACCAGCTCGAGCAGTACTTC
TRBJ2-3,TRBD2,TRBV7-8,NA,CASRQTRTSGSLSTDTQYF,TGTGCCAGCAGGCAAACTAGGACTAGCGGGAGTCTCAGCACAGATACGCAGTATTTT
TRBJ1-5,TRBD1,TRBV12-3/TRBV12-4,few,CASSSAGTANQPQHF,TGTGCCAGCAGCTCAGCCGGGACAGCAAATCAGCCCCAGCATTTT
TRBJ2-6,NA,TRBV20-1,NA,CSASMRSSGANVLTF,TGCAGTGCTAGCATGCGAAGCTCTGGGGCCAACGTCCTGACTTTC
TRBJ2-5,TRBD2,TRBV3-1,few,CASSQDGLAGILGETQYF,TGTGCCAGCAGCCAAGATGGGCTAGCGGGAATCTTGGGAGAGACCCAGTACTTC
TRBJ2-1,NA,TRBV12-3/TRBV12-4,many,CASGPMGGGGYNEQFF,TGTGCCAGCGGCCCAATGGGGGGAGGCGGTTACAATGAGCAGTTCTTC
TRBJ2-3,TRBD1,TRBV18,few,CASSPRSQGAADTQYF,TGTGCCAGCTCACCACGGTCCCAGGGGGCCGCAGATACGCAGTATTTT
TRBJ2-1,TRBD2,TRBV7-2,many,CASSQGLAGVLFF,TGTGCCAGCAGCCAGGGACTAGCGGGAGTTTTGTTCTTC
TRBJ2-7,NA,TRBV29-1,NA,CSAASGVGYEQYF,TGCAGCGCCGCGAGCGGAGTCGGCTACGAGCAGTACTTC
TRBJ1-5,NA,TRBV3-1,many,CASSQKGAGNQPQHF,TGTGCCAGCAGCCAAAAAGGGGCCGGCAATCAGCCCCAGCATTTT
TRBJ2-6,TRBD1,TRBV7-3,few,CASSLTGTALSGANVLTF,TGTGCCAGCAGCCTCACCGGGACAGCCCTCTCTGGGGCCAACGTCCTGACTTTC
TRBJ1-6,NA,TRBV9,many,CASSAPGDSPLHF,TGTGCCAGCAGCGCACCAGGGGATTCACCCCTCCACTTT
TRBJ2-7,TRBD1,TRBV6-1,many,CASSEYRGSYEQYF,TGTGCCAGCAGTGAATACAGGGGCTCCTACGAGCAGTACTTC
TRBJ2-2,TRBD1,TRBV20-1,few,CSARSGGNTGELFF,TGCAGTGCTAGATCAGGGGGCAACACCGGGGAGCTGTTTTTT
TRBJ2-1,TRBD2,TRBV10-3,NA,CASTSGSAYNEQFF,TGTGCCTCCACTAGCGGGAGTGCCTACAATGAGCAGTTCTTC
TRBJ1-1,TRBD1,TRBV20-1,few,CSAEQGASTEAFF,TGCAGTGCGGAACAGGGGGCGAGCACTGAAGCTTTCTTT
TRBJ2-7,NA,TRBV2,many,CASTPETYEQYF,TGTGCCAGCACCCCAGAAACCTACGAGCAGTACTTC
TRBJ2-1,TRBD2,TRBV3-1,many,CASSQHLASGRASEQFF,TGTGCCAGCAGCCAACACCTAGCTAGCGGGAGGGCCAGTGAGCAGTTCTTC
TRBJ2-1,TRBD2,TRBV7-9,few,CASSLGPSAGYNEQFF,TGTGCCAGCAGCTTAGGCCCTTCAGCGGGATACAATGAGCAGTTCTTC
TRBJ2-1,NA,TRBV7-3,many,CASSLTAARNNEQFF,TGTGCCAGCAGCCTTACGGCGGCTAGAAACAATGAGCAGTTCTTC
TRBJ2-5,TRBD1,TRBV7-3,few,CASSLTGTGYEYF,TGTGCCAGCAGCTTAACCGGGACAGGGTATGAGTACTTC
TRBJ2-1,NA,TRBV3-1,many,CASSPGNFEQFF,TGTGCCAGCAGCCCGGGCAACTTTGAGCAGTTCTTC
TRBJ2-2,TRBD2,TRBV20-1,many,CSASHLAGAGELFF,TGCAGTGCTAGTCATCTAGCGGGAGCGGGGGAGCTGTTTTTT
TRBJ2-7,NA,TRBV6-1,few,CASRGDGDYEQYF,TGTGCCAGCAGAGGCGACGGGGACTACGAGCAGTACTTC
TRBJ2-1,TRBD2,TRBV29-1,NA,CSGGLAGDLRNNEQFF,TGCAGCGGGGGACTAGCGGGAGACCTCCGTAACAATGAGCAGTTCTTC
TRBJ1-5,NA,TRBV4-1,few,CASSQSGGYNQPQHF,TGCGCCAGCAGCCAATCGGGGGGCTACAATCAGCCCCAGCATTTT
TRBJ2-3,TRBD2,TRBV28,many,CASSYPRTSGKSTDTQYF,TGTGCCAGCAGTTATCCACGGACTAGCGGAAAAAGCACAGATACGCAGTATTTT
TRBJ2-1,TRBD2,TRBV20-1,NA,CSASREGHNEQFF,TGCAGTGCTAGTCGGGAGGGCCACAATGAGCAGTTCTTC
TRBJ2-7,TRBD2,TRBV28,NA,CASIGAGLAGVGYEQYF,TGTGCCAGCATAGGAGCCGGGCTAGCGGGAGTGGGCTACGAGCAGTACTTC
TRBJ2-2,NA,TRBV3-1,few,CASIQQGSGELFF,TGTGCCAGCATCCAACAGGGTAGCGGGGAGCTGTTTTTT
TRBJ1-2,TRBD1,TRBV5-5,NA,CASSSWGQGDGYTF,TGTGCCAGCAGCTCGTGGGGACAGGGGGACGGCTACACCTTC
TRBJ2-7,NA,TRBV15,few,CATSRDNLGSYEQYF,TGTGCCACCAGCAGAGATAATTTGGGTTCCTACGAGCAGTACTTC
TRBJ2-2,NA,TRBV28,many,CASSLWTLTNTGELFF,TGTGCCAGCAGTTTATGGACCTTAACGAACACCGGGGAGCTGTTTTTT
TRBJ1-5,NA,TRBV4-3,many,CASSQDEGGNQPQHF,TGCGCCAGCAGCCAAGACGAGGGGGGGAATCAGCCCCAGCATTTT